The source of this TCR beta chain is a study of T cell repertoires in cytomegalovirus infection. Study details: Signatures in public TCR beta sequences pointed to both CMV infection and matching HLA type.

TCRdb fed the reads into MiXCR, producing one record per CDR3 protein. The table has approximately 500,000 distinct CDR3 sequences, 16% seen once; the top ten hold 20% to 30%. This clonotype turned up a few times. Its antigen is still unknown. General study results and limits: HLA-C-restricted TCR beta clonotypes specific for CMV led the ex vivo response. Totalled public TCR beta family frequency picked out people who carried CMV plus the relevant HLA.

The CDR3 loop spans 13 amino acids. The germline V gene has CDR1 MDHEN and CDR2 SYDVKM. The V segment lost 9 bases and the J segment 2 bases; nucleotides outside the gene matches: 7. The sequenced material came from CD8+ T cells from PBMCs. This chain uses TRBV28 with TRBJ2-7; 7 positions match TRBD1. The clonotype was recovered from a human donor in good health (CMV status not recorded). Some clones in this sample may be carry-over from other donors' samples. The CDR3, as DNA: TGTGCCAGTTACCGGGACAGTCCCTACGAGCAGTACTTC. Translated, it gives CASYRDSPYEQYF.